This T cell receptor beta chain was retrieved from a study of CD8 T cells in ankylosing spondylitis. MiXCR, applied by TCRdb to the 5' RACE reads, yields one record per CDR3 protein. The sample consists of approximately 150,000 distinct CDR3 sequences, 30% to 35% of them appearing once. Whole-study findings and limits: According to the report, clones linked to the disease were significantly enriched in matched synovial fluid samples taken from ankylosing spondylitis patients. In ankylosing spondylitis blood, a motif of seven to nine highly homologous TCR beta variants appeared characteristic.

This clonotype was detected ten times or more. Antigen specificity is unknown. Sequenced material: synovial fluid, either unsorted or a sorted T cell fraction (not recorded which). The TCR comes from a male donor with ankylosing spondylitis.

The CDR3 coding sequence is TGTGCCAGCAGCACTGAGAGATCTCTCTATGGCTACACCTTC. This gives the protein CASSTERSLYGYTF. The chain carries TRBV2 and TRBJ1-2; D ambiguous. The CDR3 has 14 amino acids. V lost 6 bases and J lost 4, with 15 bases in between. CDR1 and CDR2 from the germline V gene are SNHLY and FYNNEI.